This record looks at one T cell receptor (beta chain) sequence and its context. Its antigen is undetermined. These data belong to a study of glioma-infiltrating T cells after dendritic cell vaccination. Findings and caveats of the study: Estimated pretreatment TIL content predicted outcome after dendritic cell vaccination.

Fresh-frozen tumor tissue and more than two years of survival data were available for all. V lost 1 base to trimming and J lost 4 bases; unmatched junction nucleotides: 9. CDR3 length: 18 residues. Per the germline V gene, CDR1 is SGHRS and CDR2 is YFSETQ. Here immunoSEQ multiplex PCR was the method, and the copy in TCRdb shows in-frame clones only, minus some. The sample lists around 100,000 clones, roughly 76% occurring once. This clonotype was sampled from a human donor with glioblastoma. The rearrangement links TRBV5-1 to TRBJ2-2; 11 bases agree with TRBD2. The material was blood, obtained before dendritic cell vaccination. CDR3 nucleotides: TGCGCCAGCAGCTTGAATGAGGCTAGCGGGGGGTCCACCGGGGAGCTGTTTTTT. Its protein product is CASSLNEASGGSTGELFF.